This T cell receptor beta chain was recorded in a study of identical twins. This CDR3 contains 14 residues. V lost 5 bases and J 8 bases, leaving 19 bases between the germline ends. The V gene's germline CDR1 is SQVTM and CDR2 ANQGSEA. Regarding the study as a whole: For cord blood, abundant beta clonotypes had fewer insertions, unlike memory repertoires, which showed none.

It was template switching that added a universal primer site, and there were unique molecular identifiers on the cDNA. TCRdb re-called the 5' RACE reads through MiXCR, storing one row per CDR3 protein. The table has about 1.7 million distinct CDR3 sequences, under 35% seen once. This clonotype was counted many times. Its antigen is unknown. Sequencing was carried out using cord blood. This TCR derives from a newborn girl in good health. The rearrangement links TRBV29-1 to TRBJ2-1; possible D gene TRBD2, 7 bases. Here the CDR3 reads CSVKDYRGADEQFF. The CDR3, as DNA: TGCAGCGTTAAGGACTACCGGGGGGCCGATGAGCAGTTCTTC.